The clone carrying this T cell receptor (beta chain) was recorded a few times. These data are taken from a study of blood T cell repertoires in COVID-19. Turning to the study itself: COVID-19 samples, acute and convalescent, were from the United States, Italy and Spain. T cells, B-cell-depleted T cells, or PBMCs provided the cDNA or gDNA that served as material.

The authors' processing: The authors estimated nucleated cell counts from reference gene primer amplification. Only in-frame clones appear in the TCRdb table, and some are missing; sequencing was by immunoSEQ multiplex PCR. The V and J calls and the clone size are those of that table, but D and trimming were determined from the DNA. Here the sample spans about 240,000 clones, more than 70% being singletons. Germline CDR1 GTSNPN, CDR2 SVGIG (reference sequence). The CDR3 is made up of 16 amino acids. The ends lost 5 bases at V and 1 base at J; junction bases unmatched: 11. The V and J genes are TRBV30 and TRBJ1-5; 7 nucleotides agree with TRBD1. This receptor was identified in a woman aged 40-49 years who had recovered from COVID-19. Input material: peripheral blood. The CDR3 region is CAWAPPQGPSNQPQHF. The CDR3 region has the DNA TGTGCCTGGGCCCCTCCACAGGGGCCAAGCAATCAGCCCCAGCATTTT.